This T cell receptor (beta chain) derives from a study of blood T cell repertoires in COVID-19. Across the study: T cells, B-cell-depleted T cells, or PBMCs supplied cDNA or gDNA.

The ends lost 0 bases at V and 7 bases at J; junction bases unmatched: 11. The length of the CDR3 is 18 residues. Per the germline V gene, CDR1 is LGHDT and CDR2 is YNNKEL (reference sequence). Original analysis: Estimated nucleated cell counts came from reference gene primer amplification. Sequencing was performed with immunoSEQ multiplex PCR; in TCRdb, only in-frame clones are kept and a portion is missing. The D gene and trimming were derived from the DNA, and the V and J assignments and clone size from that table. This sample yields some 56,000 clones, of which around nine tenths are seen a single time; approximately 6.5% belongs to the top ten. In Seattle, patients joined the study during active infection and were tracked longitudinally.

The material sequenced was peripheral blood. This TCR derives from a woman aged 60-75 years with COVID-19, enrolled during active disease. This chain joins TRBV3-1 (or the pseudogene TRBV3-2) and TRBJ2-5; 13 bases are a match to TRBD2. CDR3 DNA sequence: TGTGCCAGCAGCCAAGATGTTCGGACTAGCGGGAGTTGGGCGACCCAGTACTTC. It specifies CASSQDVRTSGSWATQYF.